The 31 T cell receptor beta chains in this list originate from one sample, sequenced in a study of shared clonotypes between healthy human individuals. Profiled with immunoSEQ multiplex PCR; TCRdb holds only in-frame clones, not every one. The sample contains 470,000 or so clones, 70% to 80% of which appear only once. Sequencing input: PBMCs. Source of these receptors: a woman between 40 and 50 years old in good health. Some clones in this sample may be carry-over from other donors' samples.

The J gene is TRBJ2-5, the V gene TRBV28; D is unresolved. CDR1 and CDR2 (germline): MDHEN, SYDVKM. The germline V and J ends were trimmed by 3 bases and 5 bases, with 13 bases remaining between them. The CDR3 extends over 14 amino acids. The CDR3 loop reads CASSLPQARETQYF. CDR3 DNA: TGTGCCAGCAGTTTGCCCCAGGCCCGGGAGACCCAGTACTTC.

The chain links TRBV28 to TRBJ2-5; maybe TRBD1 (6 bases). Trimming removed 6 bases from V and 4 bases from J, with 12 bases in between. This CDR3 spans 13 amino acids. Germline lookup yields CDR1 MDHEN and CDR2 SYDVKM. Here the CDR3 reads CASRTGFSETQYF. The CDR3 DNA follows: TGTGCCAGCAGAACAGGGTTTTCAGAGACCCAGTACTTC.

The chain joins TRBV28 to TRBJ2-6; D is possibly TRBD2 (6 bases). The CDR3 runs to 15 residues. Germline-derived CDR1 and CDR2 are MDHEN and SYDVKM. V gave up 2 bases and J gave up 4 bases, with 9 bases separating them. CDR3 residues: CASSLTGEGANVLTF. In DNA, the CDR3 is TGTGCCAGCAGTTTAACGGGGGAAGGGGCCAACGTCCTGACTTTC. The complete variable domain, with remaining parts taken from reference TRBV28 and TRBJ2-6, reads DVKVTQSSRYLVKRTGEKVFLECVQDMDHENMFWYRQDPGLGLRLIYFSYDVKMKEKGDIPEGYSVSREKKERFSLILESASTNQTSMYLCASSLTGEGANVLTFGAGSRLTVL.

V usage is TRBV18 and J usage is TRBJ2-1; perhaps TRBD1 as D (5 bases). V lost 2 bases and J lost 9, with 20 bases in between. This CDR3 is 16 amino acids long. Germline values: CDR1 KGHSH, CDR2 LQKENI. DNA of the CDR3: TGTGCCAGCTCACCAAACTCGGGCAGGGTGGAAGGTGAGCAGTTCTTC. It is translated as CASSPNSGRVEGEQFF.

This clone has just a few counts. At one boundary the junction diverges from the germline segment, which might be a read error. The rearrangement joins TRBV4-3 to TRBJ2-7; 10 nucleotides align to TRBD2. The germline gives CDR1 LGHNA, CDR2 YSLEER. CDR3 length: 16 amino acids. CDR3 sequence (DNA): TGCGCCAGCAGCGCGATCGAAAGCGGGAGGGCCTATGAGCAGTACTTC. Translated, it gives CASSAIESGRAYEQYF.

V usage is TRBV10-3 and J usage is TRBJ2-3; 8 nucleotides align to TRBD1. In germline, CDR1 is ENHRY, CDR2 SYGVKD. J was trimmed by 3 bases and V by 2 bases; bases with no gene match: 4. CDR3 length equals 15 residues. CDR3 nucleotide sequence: TGTGCCATCAGTGAGACAGGGGGGTATACAGATACGCAGTATTTT. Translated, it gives CAISETGGYTDTQYF.

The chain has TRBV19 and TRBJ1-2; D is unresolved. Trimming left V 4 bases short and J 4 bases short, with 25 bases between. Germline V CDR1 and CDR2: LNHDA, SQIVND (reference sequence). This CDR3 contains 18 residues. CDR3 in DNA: TGTGCCAGTAGTACCCGAACATTTGGGATCGGGAGAGGCTATGGCTACACCTTC. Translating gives CASSTRTFGIGRGYGYTF.

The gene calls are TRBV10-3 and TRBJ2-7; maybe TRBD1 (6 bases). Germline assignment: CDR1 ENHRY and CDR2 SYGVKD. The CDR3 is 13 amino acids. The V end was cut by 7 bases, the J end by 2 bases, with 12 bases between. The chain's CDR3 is CAIKDSQPYEQYF. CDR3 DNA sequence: TGTGCCATCAAGGACAGTCAACCCTACGAGCAGTACTTC.

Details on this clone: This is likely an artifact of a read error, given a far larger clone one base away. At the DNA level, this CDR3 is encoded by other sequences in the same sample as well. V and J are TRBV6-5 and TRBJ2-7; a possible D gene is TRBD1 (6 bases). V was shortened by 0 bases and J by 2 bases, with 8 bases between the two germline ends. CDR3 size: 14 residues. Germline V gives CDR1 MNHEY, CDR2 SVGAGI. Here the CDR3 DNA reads TGTGCCAGCAGTTACTCGCAGGGGACCTACGAGCAGTACTTC. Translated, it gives CASSYSQGTYEQYF.

CDR3 residues: CASSRWDEQFF. In DNA, the CDR3 is TGTGCCAGCAGCCGTTGGGATGAGCAGTTCTTC. The chain joins TRBV13 to TRBJ2-1, with no clear D. The germline V gene has CDR1 PRHDT and CDR2 FYEKMQ (reference sequence). V gave up 5 bases and J gave up 8 bases, with 7 bases separating them. The CDR3 runs 11 residues.

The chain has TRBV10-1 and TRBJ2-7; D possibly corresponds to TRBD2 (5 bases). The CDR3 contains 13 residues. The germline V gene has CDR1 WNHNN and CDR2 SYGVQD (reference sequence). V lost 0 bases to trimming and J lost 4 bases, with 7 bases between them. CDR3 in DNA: TGCGCCAGCAGTGAGTCGGGAGATTACGAGCAGTACTTC. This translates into CASSESGDYEQYF.

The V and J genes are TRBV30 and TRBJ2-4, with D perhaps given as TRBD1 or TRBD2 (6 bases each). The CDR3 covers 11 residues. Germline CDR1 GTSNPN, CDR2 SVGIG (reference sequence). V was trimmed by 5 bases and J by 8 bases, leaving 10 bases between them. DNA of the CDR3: TGTGCCTGGCGGGGGCTTGACATTCAGTACTTC. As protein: CAWRGLDIQYF.

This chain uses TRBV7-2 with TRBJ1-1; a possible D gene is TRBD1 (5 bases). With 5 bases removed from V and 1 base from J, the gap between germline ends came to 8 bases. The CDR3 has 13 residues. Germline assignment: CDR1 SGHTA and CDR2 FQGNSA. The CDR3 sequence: CASSAQGNTEAFF. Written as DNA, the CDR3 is TGTGCCAGCAGCGCGCAGGGGAACACTGAAGCTTTCTTT.

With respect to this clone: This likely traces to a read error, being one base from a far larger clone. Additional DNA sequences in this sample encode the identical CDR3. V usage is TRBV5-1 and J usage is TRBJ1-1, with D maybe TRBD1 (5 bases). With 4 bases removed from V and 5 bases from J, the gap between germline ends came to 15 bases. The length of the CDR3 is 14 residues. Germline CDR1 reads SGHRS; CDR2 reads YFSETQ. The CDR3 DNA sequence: TGCGCCAGCAGCCCTCGAGGGGCTTGGACTGAAGCTTTCTTT. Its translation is CASSPRGAWTEAFF.

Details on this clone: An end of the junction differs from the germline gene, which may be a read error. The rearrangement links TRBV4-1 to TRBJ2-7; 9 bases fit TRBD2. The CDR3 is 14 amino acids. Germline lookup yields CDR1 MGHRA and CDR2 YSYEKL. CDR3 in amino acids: CASSPRAAGGERCF. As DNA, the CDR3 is TGCGCCAGCAGCCCCCGGGCAGCGGGAGGTGAGCGGTGCTTC.

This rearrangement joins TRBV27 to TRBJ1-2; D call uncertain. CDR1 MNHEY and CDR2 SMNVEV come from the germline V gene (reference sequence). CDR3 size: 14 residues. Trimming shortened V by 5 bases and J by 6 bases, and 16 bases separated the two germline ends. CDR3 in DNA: TGTGCCAGCAGTCCCATACGGGAGGAGAATGGCTACACCTTC. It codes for CASSPIREENGYTF.

The CDR3 nucleotides read TGTGCCAGCAGCAAAAAAAGAGGCAGGCCTTGGACCCAGTACTTC. This gives the protein CASSKKRGRPWTQYF. V is TRBV21-1 and J is TRBJ2-5. TRBV21-1 has pseudogene status. This CDR3 is built from 15 residues.

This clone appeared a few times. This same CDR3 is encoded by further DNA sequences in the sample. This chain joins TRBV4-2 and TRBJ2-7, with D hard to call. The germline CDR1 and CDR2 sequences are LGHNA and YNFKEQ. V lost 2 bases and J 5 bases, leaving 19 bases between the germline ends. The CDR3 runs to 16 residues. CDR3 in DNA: TGTGCCAGCAGCCAATTGCTAGTTCTATTTAGGAACGAGCAGTACTTC. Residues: CASSQLLVLFRNEQYF.

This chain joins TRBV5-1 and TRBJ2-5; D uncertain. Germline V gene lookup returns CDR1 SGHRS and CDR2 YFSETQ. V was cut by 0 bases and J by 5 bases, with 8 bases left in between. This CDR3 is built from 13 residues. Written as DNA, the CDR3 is TGCGCCAGCAGCTTGGCAGTGCGGGAGACCCAGTACTTC. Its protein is CASSLAVRETQYF.

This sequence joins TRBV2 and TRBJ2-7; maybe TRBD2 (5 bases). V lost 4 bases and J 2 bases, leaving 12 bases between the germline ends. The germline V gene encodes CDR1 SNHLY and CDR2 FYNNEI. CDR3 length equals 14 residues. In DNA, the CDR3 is TGTGCCAGCAGTGCGGGGTTGCACGCCTACGAGCAGTACTTC. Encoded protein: CASSAGLHAYEQYF.

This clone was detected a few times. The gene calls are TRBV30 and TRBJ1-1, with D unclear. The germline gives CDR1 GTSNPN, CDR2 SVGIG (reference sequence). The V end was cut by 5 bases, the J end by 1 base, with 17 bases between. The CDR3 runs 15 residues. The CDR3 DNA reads TGTGCCTGGGACTCGGGTTCGAGGGCGAACACTGAAGCTTTCTTT. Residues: CAWDSGSRANTEAFF. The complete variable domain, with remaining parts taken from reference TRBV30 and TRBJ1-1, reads SQTIHQWPATLVQPVGSPLSLECTVEGTSNPNLYWYRQAAGRGLQLLFYSVGIGQISSEVPQNLSASRPQDRQFILSSKKLLLSDSGFYLCAWDSGSRANTEAFFGQGTRLTVV.

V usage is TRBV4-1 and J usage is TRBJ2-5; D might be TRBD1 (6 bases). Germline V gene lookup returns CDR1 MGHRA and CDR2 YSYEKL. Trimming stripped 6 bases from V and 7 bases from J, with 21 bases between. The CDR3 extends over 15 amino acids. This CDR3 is CASRDWAGALGTQYF. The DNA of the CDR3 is TGCGCCAGCAGGGACTGGGCAGGGGCTCTTGGGACCCAGTACTTC.

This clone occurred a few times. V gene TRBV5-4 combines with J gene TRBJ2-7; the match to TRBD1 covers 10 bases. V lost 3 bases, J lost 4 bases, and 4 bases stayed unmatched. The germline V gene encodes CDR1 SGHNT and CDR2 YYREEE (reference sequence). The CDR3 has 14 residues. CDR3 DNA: TGTGCCAGCAGCTCGACAGGGGGCAAGTACGAGCAGTACTTC. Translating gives CASSSTGGKYEQYF. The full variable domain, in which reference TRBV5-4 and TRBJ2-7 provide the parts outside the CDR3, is ETGVTQSPTHLIKTRGQQVTLRCSSQSGHNTVSWYQQALGQGPQFIFQYYREEENGRGNFPPRFSGLQFPNYSSELNVNALELDDSALYLCASSSTGGKYEQYFGPGTRLTVT.

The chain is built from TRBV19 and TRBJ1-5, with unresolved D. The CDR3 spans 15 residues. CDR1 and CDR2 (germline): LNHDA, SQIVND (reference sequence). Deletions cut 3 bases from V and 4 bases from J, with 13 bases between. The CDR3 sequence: CASSIEGLRNQPQHF. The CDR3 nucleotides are TGTGCCAGTAGTATTGAGGGTTTGCGGAATCAGCCCCAGCATTTT.

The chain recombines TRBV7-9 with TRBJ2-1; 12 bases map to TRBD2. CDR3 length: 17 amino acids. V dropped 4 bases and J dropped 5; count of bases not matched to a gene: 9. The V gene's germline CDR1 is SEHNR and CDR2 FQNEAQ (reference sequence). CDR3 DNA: TGTGCCAGCAGCTCCAGGACTAGCGGGACGACCCACAATGAGCAGTTCTTC. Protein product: CASSSRTSGTTHNEQFF.

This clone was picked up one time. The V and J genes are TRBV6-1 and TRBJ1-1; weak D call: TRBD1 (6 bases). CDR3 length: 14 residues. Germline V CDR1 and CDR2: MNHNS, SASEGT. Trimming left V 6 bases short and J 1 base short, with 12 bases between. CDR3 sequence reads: CASRLQGENTEAFF. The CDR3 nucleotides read TGTGCCAGCAGGCTACAGGGAGAGAACACTGAAGCTTTCTTT.

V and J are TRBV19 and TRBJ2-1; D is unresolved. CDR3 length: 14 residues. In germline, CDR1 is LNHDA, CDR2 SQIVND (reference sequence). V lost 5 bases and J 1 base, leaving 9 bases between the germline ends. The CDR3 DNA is TGTGCCAGTAGTTTCGGCGGATCCTACAATGAGCAGTTCTTC. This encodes CASSFGGSYNEQFF.

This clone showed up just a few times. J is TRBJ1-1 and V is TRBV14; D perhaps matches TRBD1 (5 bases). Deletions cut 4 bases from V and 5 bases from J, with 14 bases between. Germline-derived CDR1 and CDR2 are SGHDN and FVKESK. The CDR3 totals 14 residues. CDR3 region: CASSPQGSWTEAFF. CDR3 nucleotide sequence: TGTGCCAGCAGCCCCCAGGGCAGTTGGACTGAAGCTTTCTTT.

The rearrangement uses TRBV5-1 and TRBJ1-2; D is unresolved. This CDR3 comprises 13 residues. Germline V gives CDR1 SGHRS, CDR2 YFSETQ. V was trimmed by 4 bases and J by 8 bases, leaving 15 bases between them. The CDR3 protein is CASSPGPSGGYTF. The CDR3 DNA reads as TGCGCCAGCAGCCCTGGACCCAGCGGAGGCTACACCTTC. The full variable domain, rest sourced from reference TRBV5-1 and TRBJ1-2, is KAGVTQTPRYLIKTRGQQVTLSCSPISGHRSVSWYQQTPGQGLQFLFEYFSETQRNKGNFPGRFSGRQFSNSRSEMNVSTLELGDSALYLCASSPGPSGGYTFGSGTRLTVV.

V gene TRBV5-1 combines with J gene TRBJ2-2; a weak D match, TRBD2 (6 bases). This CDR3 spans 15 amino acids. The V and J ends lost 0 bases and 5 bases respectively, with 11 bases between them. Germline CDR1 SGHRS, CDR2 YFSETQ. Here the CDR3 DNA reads TGCGCCAGCAGCTTGGGGGTCGGGAGAACCGGGGAGCTGTTTTTT. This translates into CASSLGVGRTGELFF.

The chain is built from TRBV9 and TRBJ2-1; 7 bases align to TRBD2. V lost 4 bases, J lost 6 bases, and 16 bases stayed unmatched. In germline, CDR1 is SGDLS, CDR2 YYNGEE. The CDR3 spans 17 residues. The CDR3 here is CASSHLWTSLAVNEQFF. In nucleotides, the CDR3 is TGTGCCAGCAGCCATCTTTGGACTAGTTTGGCGGTCAATGAGCAGTTCTTC.